Listed here is a single TCR beta chain. This clonotype was observed a handful of times. The specificity of this receptor is unknown. No qualities accompany the bases; no much larger clone lies one base away. This entry comes from a study of T-cell memory formation after mild COVID-19 (dated by TCRdb to the early 2020s). In the study overall: TCR sequence clusters from the two donors were largely donor specific. Two young, previously healthy adult volunteers made up the cohort, one male and one female. In a couple of donors, T-cell clones that expanded and contracted after mild COVID-19 were tracked by sequencing TCRalpha and TCRbeta repertoires over time. Points the paper makes about the study in general: The study included only a couple of mild cases, and larger cohorts that include severe cases with pre-infection samples were judged to be necessary. Contracting CD4+ clones appeared mostly in the CM and EM memory subsets, whereas CD8+ clones were enriched in EMRA. Some responding clones were detected in pre-infection memory, suggesting pre-existing cross-reactive memory T cells joined the SARS-CoV-2 response. Whether the second-wave clones peaking on day 37 were SARS-CoV-2 specific was not confirmed. Balanced CD4/CD8 phenotypes were observed for clones contracting from day 15 to 85, whereas a bias towards CD4+ was observed for a second wave of clones expanding from day 15 to 37.

PBMCs were isolated by Ficoll-Paque density gradient centrifugation. CDR1 and CDR2 (SGHAT, FQNNGV) derive from the germline V gene. V and J lose 0 bases and 0 bases, and a span of 15 bases separates them. Its CDR3 holds 18 amino acids, cysteine through phenylalanine. CDR3 DNA only is kept here, 54 bases in frame from base 1. These reads were obtained on an Illumina NovaSeq 6000. TCRalpha and TCRbeta cDNA libraries were built by 5'RACE with constant-segment primers, adding sample barcodes and unique molecular identifiers. RNA was extracted from every sample with Trizol reagent. Library amplification was performed in two PCR steps, and a second sample barcode and Illumina TruSeq adapters were introduced in the second step. Sequencing of libraries was performed on an Illumina NovaSeq with 2 x 150 bp paired-end reads. Per the authors' processing: The reads were demultiplexed and collapsed into UMI-guided consensus sequences using migec v1.2.7. Using mixcr v2.1.11, UMI consensuses were aligned to TRA and TRB V and J templates and then assembled into clonotypes. A clonotype was counted as expanded or contracted only if both edgeR and NoisET called the change significant, with noise models trained on biological replicates. For edgeR calls, the thresholds were a false discovery rate-adjusted p below 0.01 and a log2 fold-change of 1. PCA with hierarchical clustering of max-normalized trajectories of the 1000 most abundant clonotypes was used as exploratory dynamics analysis. Each responding clone was given a CD4 or CD8 phenotype based on the CD4+ and CD8+ repertoires, which had been sequenced separately. TCRdb redid the processing of the public reads, applying fastp at Q25 and MiXCR, and retained in-frame beta chains. All rows with the same CDR3 protein become a single entry with the most common DNA and genes. V and J calls and clone size were set by TCRdb, not the authors. The sample has hundreds of thousands of distinct CDR3 sequences on record, around 17% of them singletons. Roughly a fifth of the sample is held by the ten biggest clonotypes.

The V gene is TRBV11-2 and the J gene is TRBJ2-4; the D gene is perhaps TRBD1, on 6 matching bases. Material for sequencing was PBMCs or a T cell subset sorted from them (not recorded which). This receptor was identified in a man younger than 35 who had mild COVID-19 (a few samples of this study predate the infection). The sample titles of this study are shuffled in the database, so cell type and time point are left out; the donor was told from shared clones. In nucleotides, the sequence is TGTGCCAGCAGCTTAGATCAGACGGCAGGGGAAGCCAAAAACATTCAGTACTTC. Its product reads: CASSLDQTAGEAKNIQYF.